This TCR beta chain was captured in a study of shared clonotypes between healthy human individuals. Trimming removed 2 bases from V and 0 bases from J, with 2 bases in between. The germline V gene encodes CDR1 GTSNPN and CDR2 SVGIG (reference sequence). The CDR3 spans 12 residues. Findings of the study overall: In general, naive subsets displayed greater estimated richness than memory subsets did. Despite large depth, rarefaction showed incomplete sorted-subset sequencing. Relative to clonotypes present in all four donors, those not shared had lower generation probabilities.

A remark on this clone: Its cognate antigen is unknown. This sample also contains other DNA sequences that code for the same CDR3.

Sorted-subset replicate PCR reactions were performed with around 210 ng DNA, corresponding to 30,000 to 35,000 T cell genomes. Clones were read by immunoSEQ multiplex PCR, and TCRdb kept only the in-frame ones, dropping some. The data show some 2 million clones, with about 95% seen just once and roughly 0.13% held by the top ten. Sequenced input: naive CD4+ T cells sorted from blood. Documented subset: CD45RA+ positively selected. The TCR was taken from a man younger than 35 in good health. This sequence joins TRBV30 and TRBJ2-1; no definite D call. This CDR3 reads CAWSYSYNEQFF. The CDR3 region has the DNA TGTGCCTGGAGTTACTCCTACAATGAGCAGTTCTTC.